The 23 T cell receptor beta chains in this list originate from one sample, sequenced in a study of T cells after yellow fever vaccination. TCRdb called the 5' RACE reads again in MiXCR, with one record for every CDR3 protein. The repertoire has about 130,000 distinct CDR3 sequences, 7.4% of them found once; the top ten carry roughly 2.5%. The sample here was CD4+ T cells sorted from PBMCs, taken more than 8 days after the first yellow fever vaccination. These receptors were taken from a man aged 18 to 35 who received the YFV17D yellow fever vaccine.

This clonotype was seen ten or more times. The genes are TRBV4-1 and TRBJ2-2; D may be TRBD2 (6 bases). In germline, CDR1 is MGHRA, CDR2 YSYEKL. V lost 2 bases and J lost 2, with 15 bases in between. The CDR3 length is 17 residues. The CDR3 DNA sequence: TGCGCCAGCAGCCAACTTCCCTTGGGAGGTAACACCGGGGAGCTGTTTTTT. Translation: CASSQLPLGGNTGELFF.

This clonotype was seen ten or more times. The V and J genes are TRBV20-1 and TRBJ2-3; the D gene is possibly TRBD1 (5 bases). Germline CDR1 DFQATT, CDR2 SNEGSKA (reference sequence). Trimming stripped 6 bases from V and 11 bases from J, with 18 bases between. The CDR3 is made up of 12 amino acids. The CDR3, as DNA: TGCAGTGCGCCGACGCAGGGATATGGGCAGTATTTT. It yields the protein CSAPTQGYGQYF.

This clonotype was counted ten times or more. This chain's CDR3 is CASSLALDPAGQETQYF. The DNA of the CDR3 is TGTGCCAGCAGTTTAGCGCTAGACCCAGCGGGGCAAGAGACCCAGTACTTC. The V gene is TRBV12-3 or TRBV12-4, the J gene TRBJ2-5; TRBD2 matches at 7 bases. The CDR3 consists of 17 residues. V lost 0 bases to trimming and J lost 2 bases; unmatched junction nucleotides: 9.

This clonotype was seen ten or more times. The rearrangement joins TRBV6-2 or TRBV6-3 to TRBJ1-4; no reliable D call. CDR3 length: 12 amino acids. Germline V gene data show CDR1 as MNHEY and CDR2 as SVGEGT. Between the trimmed V and J ends, which lost 5 bases and 6 bases, there was a span of 7 bases. The CDR3 sequence: CASSPGDEKLFF. Written as DNA, the CDR3 is TGTGCCAGCAGTCCCGGGGATGAAAAACTGTTTTTT.

This clonotype was detected many times. The V gene is TRBV12-3 or TRBV12-4, the J gene TRBJ1-3, with a tentative D call TRBD1 (5 bases). The CDR3 length is 14 residues. The V end lost 6 bases, the J end lost 2 bases, and 11 bases lay between the germline ends. The CDR3 is CASRPTDTGNTIYF. DNA of the CDR3: TGTGCCAGCAGGCCGACAGATACTGGAAACACCATATATTTT.

Details on this clonotype: Being one base from a much bigger clone, this may be a read error. The chain uses TRBV5-1 and TRBJ2-5, with D unresolved. CDR1 and CDR2 from the germline V gene are SGHRS and YFSETQ. The CDR3 covers 12 residues. The V gene lost 2 bases and the J gene lost 4 bases, with 6 bases spanning the gap. The CDR3 DNA reads TGCGCCAGCAGCTTATTCGCAGAGACCCAGTACTTC. This gives the protein CASSLFAETQYF.

The chain uses TRBV20-1 and TRBJ1-1, with D unclear. Looked up from germline, CDR1 is DFQATT and CDR2 is SNEGSKA (reference sequence). This CDR3 has 14 amino acids. V was shortened by 3 bases and J by 3 bases, with 14 bases between the two germline ends. CDR3 sequence (DNA): TGCAGTGCTAGTCTTCTTGACGGCGACACTGAAGCTTTCTTT. It yields the protein CSASLLDGDTEAFF.

This clonotype was counted at least ten times. The chain employs TRBV5-4 and TRBJ2-1, with TRBD1 matching 9 bases. Germline lookup yields CDR1 SGHNT and CDR2 YYREEE (reference sequence). Germline trimming cut 4 bases from V and 3 bases from J; bases unmatched to any gene: 8. This CDR3 has 16 residues. Written as DNA, the CDR3 is TGTGCCAGCAGCCCTCGGACAGGGGAAAGCTACAATGAGCAGTTCTTC. Translating it yields CASSPRTGESYNEQFF.

This clonotype was detected ten times or more. In nucleotides, the CDR3 is TGCGCCAGCAGCCCCATGGACGGGACTGAAGCTTTCTTT. This encodes CASSPMDGTEAFF. The rearrangement joins TRBV5-1 to TRBJ1-1; D gene unclear. V was clipped by 4 bases and J by 5 bases, with 12 bases between them. CDR1 and CDR2 from the germline V gene are SGHRS and YFSETQ. There are 13 residues in the CDR3.

This clonotype came up many times. The gene calls are TRBV24-1 and TRBJ2-1; TRBD2 agrees at 8 bases. CDR1 and CDR2 (germline): KGHDR, SFDVKD. CDR3 length: 16 amino acids. V shed 4 bases and J 0 bases; nucleotides not matched to a gene: 4. The CDR3 DNA is TGTGCCACCAGTGAACCAAGCGGGGGCTCCTACAATGAGCAGTTCTTC. Translated: CATSEPSGGSYNEQFF.

In its sample, this clonotype was seen many times. This chain uses TRBV13 with TRBJ1-1, with 8 bases aligning to TRBD1. The germline gives CDR1 PRHDT, CDR2 FYEKMQ (reference sequence). V lost 5 bases, J lost 8 bases, and 13 bases stayed unmatched. The CDR3 has 15 residues. The CDR3 here is CASSPVGRRQGEAFF. The CDR3 DNA sequence: TGTGCCAGCAGCCCCGTAGGACGTCGACAGGGGGAAGCTTTCTTT.

This clonotype was detected many times. The V call is TRBV3-1, the J call TRBJ1-5; unclear D gene. CDR1 LGHDT and CDR2 YNNKEL come from the germline V gene (reference sequence). Trimming removed 3 bases from V and 7 bases from J, with 10 bases in between. The CDR3 is 13 amino acids. The DNA of the CDR3 is TGTGCCAGCAGCCAGACCGTGGGGCAGCCCCAGCATTTT. Translation gives CASSQTVGQPQHF.

The V and J genes are TRBV5-1 and TRBJ2-1, with D unclear. CDR1 and CDR2 (germline): SGHRS, YFSETQ. This CDR3 region has 15 residues. Trimming removed 0 bases at V and 0 bases at J, with 7 bases between. CDR3 protein: CASSLVTSSYNEQFF. The CDR3 DNA is TGCGCCAGCAGCTTGGTTACGAGCTCCTACAATGAGCAGTTCTTC.

This clonotype occurred many times. The V call is TRBV24-1, the J call TRBJ2-4; D remains unclear. Trimming left V 0 bases short and J 10 bases short, with 9 bases between. The CDR3 contains 13 residues. Germline assignment: CDR1 KGHDR and CDR2 SFDVKD. The CDR3 loop reads CATSDLDGDIQYF. The CDR3 DNA sequence: TGTGCCACCAGTGATTTGGACGGAGATATTCAGTACTTC.

This clonotype was seen ten or more times. The genes are TRBV5-6 and TRBJ2-7; D unresolved. Germline lookup yields CDR1 SGHDT and CDR2 YYEEEE. The CDR3 is 14 amino acids. Trimming took off 0 bases at V and 3 bases at J, with 10 bases between the two ends. CDR3 residues: CASSLGQADYEQYV. CDR3 DNA sequence: TGTGCCAGCAGCTTGGGGCAGGCCGACTACGAGCAGTACGTC.

This clonotype was detected ten times or more. The CDR3 bases are TGTGCCAGTACTAAGGGACAGTACCCCACAGATACGCAGTATTTT. It encodes CASTKGQYPTDTQYF. This chain uses TRBV4-2 with TRBJ2-3, with 7 positions matching TRBD1. The CDR3 covers 15 residues. From germline, CDR1 is LGHNA and CDR2 YNFKEQ. J lost 2 bases, V lost 9 bases, and 11 bases had no gene match.

This clonotype showed up many times. This rearrangement joins TRBV12-3 or TRBV12-4 to TRBJ2-1; D is perhaps TRBD1 (6 bases). V shed 5 bases and J shed 6 bases, with 8 bases lying between them. The CDR3 is made up of 12 amino acids. DNA for the CDR3: TGTGCCAGCAGTCGGACAGCCAATGAGCAGTTCTTC. It encodes CASSRTANEQFF.

Ten or more counts support this clonotype. This chain joins TRBV6-5 and TRBJ2-2, with D tentatively TRBD2 (6 bases). The CDR3 spans 19 residues. Germline CDR1 is MNHEY and CDR2 is SVGAGI. V was shortened by 0 bases and J by 1 base, with 18 bases between the two germline ends. The CDR3 DNA follows: TGTGCCAGCAGTTACTCGGCTGCCCTAACCGGGGGGAACACCGGGGAGCTGTTTTTT. Amino acids: CASSYSAALTGGNTGELFF.

As to this clonotype: One end of the junction varies from germline; a read error may be responsible. The V and J genes are TRBV11-3 and TRBJ2-3; 8 positions match TRBD1. Germline V gene lookup returns CDR1 SGHNT and CDR2 YENEEA. There are 15 residues in the CDR3. The CDR3 coding sequence is TGTGCCAGCAGCCCCGACAGGGGAAGGACAGATGCGCAGTATTTT. Translated, it gives CASSPDRGRTDAQYF.

In its sample, this clonotype was seen many times. The chain uses TRBV28 and TRBJ2-3; TRBD1 might be the D (5 bases). Looked up from germline, CDR1 is MDHEN and CDR2 is SYDVKM. Trimming took 6 bases from V and 3 from J, leaving 13 bases between them. This CDR3 contains 14 residues. The CDR3 nucleotides are TGTGCCAGCAGGTCCCCCCAGGGAACAGATACGCAGTATTTT. It translates to CASRSPQGTDTQYF.

This clonotype has at least ten counts. The genes are TRBV18 and TRBJ2-4; no firm D call. The ends were cut back, 4 bases at V and 5 bases at J, with 3 bases in the middle. This CDR3 is 11 amino acids long. In germline, CDR1 is KGHSH, CDR2 LQKENI. The CDR3 DNA follows: TGTGCCAGCTCACTAGAAAACATTCAGTACTTC. Encoded protein: CASSLENIQYF.

This clonotype was counted many times. The CDR3 does not close with the conserved phenylalanine or tryptophan, likely indicating a read error. V and J are TRBV5-5 and TRBJ2-3; 7 positions agree with TRBD1. J was trimmed by 0 bases and V by 2 bases; bases with no gene match: 0. This CDR3 contains 14 residues. The germline gives CDR1 SGHKS, CDR2 YYEKEE (reference sequence). The CDR3 region has the DNA TGTGCCAGCAGCTTACAGGGGAGCACAGATACGCAGTATTAT. As protein: CASSLQGSTDTQYY.

This clonotype has just a few counts. The chain couples TRBV7-2 to TRBJ2-3; the match to TRBD1 covers 7 bases. This CDR3 comprises 13 residues. Germline CDR1 reads SGHTA; CDR2 reads FQGNSA. V lost 7 bases to trimming and J lost 14 bases; unmatched junction nucleotides: 15. CDR3 residues: CASKGSGSGQPYF. CDR3 sequence (DNA): TGTGCCAGCAAGGGATCTGGATCGGGACAGCCGTATTTT.